The 12 T cell receptor beta chains below were found in one sample sequenced in a study of cytomegalovirus exposure and HLA in healthy donors. PCR amplification relied on 60 Vbeta primers (plus 13 Jbeta primers). TCRdb's table, derived via immunoSEQ multiplex PCR, lists solely in-frame clones and lacks some. Among 150,000 to 180,000 clones listed, around three quarters were seen once. The sequenced sample consisted of PBMCs. The receptors originated from a woman in her forties in good health and CMV-seronegative.

The chain couples TRBV6-5 to TRBJ1-2; 7 bases align to TRBD1. In germline, CDR1 is MNHEY, CDR2 SVGAGI. The CDR3 consists of 13 residues. Trimming cost V 7 bases and J 8 bases; bases outside gene matches: 10. The CDR3 region has the DNA TGTGCCAGCAAGGTCCGAGGGGGCGACGGCTACACCTTC. The encoded protein is CASKVRGGDGYTF.

CDR3 coding DNA: TGTGCCAGCAGTTTATTCGTGGAACAGCAAGAGACCCAGTACTTC. It translates to CASSLFVEQQETQYF. This rearrangement joins TRBV28 to TRBJ2-5; D gene ambiguous. The V gene lost 1 base and the J gene lost 2 bases, with 11 bases spanning the gap. The CDR3 covers 15 residues. Germline assignment: CDR1 MDHEN and CDR2 SYDVKM. Variable domain in full (rest from reference TRBV28 and TRBJ2-5): DVKVTQSSRYLVKRTGEKVFLECVQDMDHENMFWYRQDPGLGLRLIYFSYDVKMKEKGDIPEGYSVSREKKERFSLILESASTNQTSMYLCASSLFVEQQETQYFGPGTRLLVL.

This rearrangement joins TRBV5-1 to TRBJ1-1, with 10 bases aligning to TRBD1. This CDR3 region has 18 residues. Germline values: CDR1 SGHRS, CDR2 YFSETQ. Losses at the gene ends were 1 base for V and 7 bases for J; bases not matched to a gene: 16. CDR3 amino acids: CASSLWTGGTEDEFEAFF. Written as DNA, the CDR3 is TGCGCCAGCAGCTTGTGGACAGGGGGGACCGAGGACGAGTTTGAAGCTTTCTTT. Using reference TRBV5-1 and TRBJ1-1 for the parts outside the CDR3, the full variable domain is KAGVTQTPRYLIKTRGQQVTLSCSPISGHRSVSWYQQTPGQGLQFLFEYFSETQRNKGNFPGRFSGRQFSNSRSEMNVSTLELGDSALYLCASSLWTGGTEDEFEAFFGQGTRLTVV.

V gene TRBV27 combines with J gene TRBJ1-1; no definite D call. Trimming removed 3 bases from V and 4 bases from J, with 9 bases in between. The CDR3 covers 13 residues. CDR1 is MNHEY and CDR2 is SMNVEV in the germline V gene (reference sequence). The CDR3 reads CASSLRGSTEAFF. CDR3 bases: TGTGCCAGCAGTTTGCGGGGAAGCACTGAAGCTTTCTTT.

V is TRBV7-8 and J is TRBJ1-5; 12 bases line up with TRBD1. This CDR3 region has 16 residues. Unmatched junction bases numbered 8, after V lost 4 bases and J lost 7 bases. CDR1 is SGHVS and CDR2 is FQNEAQ in the germline V gene. Written as DNA, the CDR3 is TGTGCCAGCAGCTGGGGGGGACAGGGGGCAGAGCAGCCCCAGCATTTT. It yields the protein CASSWGGQGAEQPQHF.

Only a few counts were recorded for this clone. The chain is built from TRBV19 and TRBJ1-5, with 8 bases matching TRBD1. Germline values: CDR1 LNHDA, CDR2 SQIVND (reference sequence). V was clipped by 0 bases and J by 6 bases; unmatched bases: 4. The CDR3 runs 15 residues. This CDR3 is CASSIDRGLGQPQHF. DNA of the CDR3: TGTGCCAGTAGTATAGACAGGGGGCTTGGTCAGCCCCAGCATTTT.

This rearrangement joins TRBV10-3 to TRBJ1-2; D gene unclear. The CDR3 runs to 9 residues. Germline V lookup: CDR1 ENHRY, CDR2 SYGVKD. The germline V and J ends were trimmed by 11 bases and 7 bases, with 8 bases remaining between them. CDR3 protein: CAPGGGYTF. The CDR3 nucleotides are TGTGCCCCCGGAGGTGGCTACACCTTC.

The chain employs TRBV7-8 and TRBJ1-1, with D uncertain. The V gene's germline CDR1 is SGHVS and CDR2 FQNEAQ. V was cut by 1 base and J by 1 base, with 4 bases left in between. The CDR3 has 13 residues. CDR3: CASSLGRNTEAFF. The DNA of the CDR3 is TGTGCCAGCAGCTTAGGCAGGAACACTGAAGCTTTCTTT.

V is TRBV28 and J is TRBJ2-7, with TRBD2 matching over 11 bases. V lost 8 bases to trimming and J lost 2 bases; unmatched junction nucleotides: 5. The V gene's germline CDR1 is MDHEN and CDR2 SYDVKM. This CDR3 is built from 14 residues. The CDR3: CASRTSGRTYEQYF. The CDR3 DNA follows: TGTGCCAGCCGAACTAGCGGGAGAACCTACGAGCAGTACTTC.

As to this clone: At one end the junction does not follow the germline gene, possibly because of a read error. The chain recombines TRBV7-7 with TRBJ2-1; the D call may be TRBD1 or TRBD2 (5 bases each). This CDR3 comprises 15 residues. Germline values: CDR1 SSHAT, CDR2 FNYEAQ (reference sequence). The CDR3 bases are TGTGCTAGCAGCTTAGGGGCTGCTAGCAGGAATGAGCAGTTCTTC. It translates to CASSLGAASRNEQFF.

The chain combines TRBV6-1 with TRBJ1-6, with D uncertain. The CDR3 extends over 14 amino acids. Germline V gene data show CDR1 as MNHNS and CDR2 as SASEGT. The germline V and J ends were trimmed by 4 bases and 7 bases, with 11 bases remaining between them. The CDR3 loop is CASSGGGMNSPLHF. The CDR3 DNA reads TGTGCCAGCAGTGGTGGAGGGATGAATTCACCCCTCCACTTT.

This chain joins TRBV27 and TRBJ2-5, with a weak D call TRBD1 (6 bases). This CDR3 region has 16 residues. Trimming cost V 2 bases and J 1 base, with 14 bases left between them. Germline CDR1 is MNHEY and CDR2 is SMNVEV (reference sequence). CDR3 sequence: CASSLRRTVAQETQYF. The CDR3 DNA reads TGTGCCAGCAGTTTAAGAAGGACAGTGGCCCAAGAGACCCAGTACTTC.